This is a list of T cell receptor beta chains from one sample in a study of molecular identifiers for immune sequencing clone quantification. MiXCR, applied by TCRdb to the PCR reads, yields one record per CDR3 protein. Of some 100,000 distinct CDR3 sequences listed, around 20% are singletons. Sequencing was carried out using naive CD8+ T cells from blood, with Jurkat cell RNA spiked in. These receptors all come from a human donor in good health. Some libraries in this study had Jurkat cell RNA spiked in. The CDR3 runs from the conserved cysteine through the conserved F or W. Only some rows state a clone size, as once, few, many or a class for expanded clones.

abundance,v_gene,j_gene,CDR3aa
many,TRBV19,TRBJ1-5,CASSPGTWQSNQPQHF
many,TRBV12-3/TRBV12-4,TRBJ2-5,CASSFSGTGTETQYF
many,TRBV4-3,TRBJ2-2,CASSQDGAPGELFF
few,TRBV2,TRBJ1-5,CASSDFTGVSNQPQHF
.,TRBV5-1,TRBJ2-2,CASSTPSTGELFF
.,TRBV18,TRBJ2-3,CASSPPQGSNTNTDTQYF
many,TRBV7-9,TRBJ2-7,CASSLGGTGEQYF
many,TRBV6-1,TRBJ2-3,CASSEDRPSTDTQYF
many,TRBV30,TRBJ2-7,CAWSSGYEQYF
.,TRBV27,TRBJ2-7,CASSLLKGSSYEQYF
many,TRBV2,TRBJ1-4,CASSEALWAQEDEKLFF
.,TRBV28,TRBJ2-3,CASRGEGSALQIATDTQYF
many,TRBV12-5,TRBJ1-1,CASGFGTEAFF
many,TRBV7-9,TRBJ2-5,CASSLAIQGPQGTQYF
few,TRBV6-2/TRBV6-3,TRBJ1-5,CASSQSLGGSNQPQHF
many,TRBV5-5,TRBJ2-7,CASSKDSTSYEQYF
many,TRBV12-3/TRBV12-4,TRBJ2-7,CASNPGGASYEQYF
many,TRBV12-3/TRBV12-4,TRBJ2-5,CASSYGSETQYF
few,TRBV29-1,TRBJ1-2,CSVLDRETYGYTF
many,TRBV7-9,TRBJ2-3,CASSPGGQREAGDTQYF
many,TRBV27,TRBJ2-5,CASSFHGPRVQETQYF
many,TRBV6-2/TRBV6-3,TRBJ2-6,CATQSGANVLTF
.,TRBV12-3/TRBV12-4,TRBJ2-5,CASRQAPGTAGEEETQYF
many,TRBV4-1,TRBJ1-5,CASSQVMQGGNQPQHF
many,TRBV15,TRBJ2-7,CATSRDGQGTYEQYF
.,TRBV2,TRBJ1-4,CASRGLGNEKLFF
many,TRBV2,TRBJ1-5,CASSEGNSVRPQHF
many,TRBV7-9,TRBJ2-3,CASSPPGRTDTQYF
many,TRBV29-1,TRBJ2-4,CSVLDREKNIQYF
many,TRBV11-2,TRBJ2-3,CASSSSGSADRTDTQYF
.,TRBV28,TRBJ2-5,CASSPQPGQGAQETQYF
many,TRBV29-1,TRBJ2-7,CSVDGLVGTYEQYF
many,TRBV9,TRBJ2-7,CASSPTSLSSYEQYF
many,TRBV14,TRBJ2-7,CASSQDEAGGSSYEQYF
many,TRBV5-1,TRBJ2-1,CASSLAGTGDYNEQFF
many,TRBV5-8,TRBJ2-1,CASSLVARTTEQFF
many,TRBV6-5,TRBJ2-5,CASSYLGGQETQYF
many,TRBV7-6,TRBJ2-5,CASSSYTSGEETQYF
.,TRBV3-1,TRBJ2-7,CASTITGTFYEQYF
many,TRBV10-2,TRBJ2-7,CASSESTGVNYEQYF
many,TRBV12-3/TRBV12-4,TRBJ2-3,CASSLAHPFSGSGLDTQYF
many,TRBV4-3,TRBJ2-7,CASSQDAGGPSYEQYF
many,TRBV7-9,TRBJ2-3,CASSLGDGPRDTQYF
few,TRBV13,TRBJ1-4,CASSSEQGDATNEKLFF
many,TRBV14,TRBJ2-5,CASSLDAKTQYF
many,TRBV25-1,TRBJ2-7,CASSEAGRNEQYF
.,TRBV7-9,TRBJ1-1,CASSLDLGEETEAFF
many,TRBV20-1,TRBJ2-3,CSARSPLTDTQYF
many,TRBV28,TRBJ2-7,CAIGTPDDEQYF
many,TRBV3-1,TRBJ2-4,CASSHDPFVAKNIQYF
.,TRBV12-3/TRBV12-4,TRBJ2-1,CASGRAASYNELFF
many,TRBV29-1,TRBJ1-2,CSVTPEPLGYGYTF
many,TRBV4-3,TRBJ2-7,CASSQFGTGGEQYF
.,TRBV28,TRBJ2-3,CASSLVGRGTDTQYF
many,TRBV4-1,TRBJ2-1,CASSQGGGRVYNEQFF